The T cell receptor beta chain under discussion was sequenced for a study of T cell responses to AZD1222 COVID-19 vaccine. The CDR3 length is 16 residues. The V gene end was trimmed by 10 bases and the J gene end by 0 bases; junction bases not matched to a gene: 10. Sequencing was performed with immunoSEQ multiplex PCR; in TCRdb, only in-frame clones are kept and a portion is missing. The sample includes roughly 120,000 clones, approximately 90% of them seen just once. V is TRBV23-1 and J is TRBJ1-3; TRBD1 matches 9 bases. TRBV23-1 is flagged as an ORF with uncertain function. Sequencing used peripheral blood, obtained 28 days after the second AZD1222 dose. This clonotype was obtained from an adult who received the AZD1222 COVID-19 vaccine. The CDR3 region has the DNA TGCGCCACGGACAGGGGACTTCATTCCTCTGGAAACACCATATATTTT. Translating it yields CATDRGLHSSGNTIYF.